One and the same sample provided the 18 T cell receptor beta chains below, sequenced in a study of blood T cell repertoires in COVID-19. Using immunoSEQ multiplex PCR, the repertoire was profiled, and TCRdb retains in-frame clones only, with some absent. The data show under 150,000 clones, more than 80% seen once. What was sequenced was peripheral blood. These receptors all stem from a woman in her fifties or sixties with acute or convalescent COVID-19.

This clone was picked up a small number of times. The CDR3 DNA follows: TGCGCCAGCAGCCAAGAGCTAGCGGGAGGGCCAGGGGTGCAGTTCTTC. Translation gives CASSQELAGGPGVQFF. The chain couples TRBV4-3 to TRBJ2-1, with 12 bases matching TRBD2. The CDR3 runs to 16 residues. From germline, CDR1 is LGHNA and CDR2 YSLEER. With 0 bases clipped from V and 12 bases from J, the junction kept 9 bases outside the gene matches.

The chain is built from TRBV6-2 or TRBV6-3 and TRBJ2-4; TRBD2 matches at 11 bases. J lost 3 bases, V lost 4 bases, and 8 bases had no gene match. Per the germline V gene, CDR1 is MNHEY and CDR2 is SVGEGT. This CDR3 contains 17 residues. The CDR3 loop is CASSWGLAETHKNIQYF. The CDR3 bases are TGTGCCAGCAGTTGGGGACTAGCGGAGACTCACAAAAACATTCAGTACTTC.

The CDR3 DNA follows: TGTGCCTCCTCTCGGAGTAACACCGGGGAGCTGTTTTTT. Its protein product is CASSRSNTGELFF. The genes are TRBV9 and TRBJ2-2; D not resolved. The germline CDR1 and CDR2 sequences are SGDLS and YYNGEE. V was clipped by 10 bases and J by 2 bases, with 12 bases between them. CDR3 length equals 13 residues.

The chain is built from TRBV3-1 (or the pseudogene TRBV3-2) and TRBJ1-1; 9 bases are a match to TRBD1. With V trimmed by 3 bases and J by 5 bases, 10 bases remained unmatched. This CDR3 has 16 amino acids. CDR1 and CDR2 (germline): LGHDT, YNNKEL (reference sequence). CDR3 coding DNA: TGTGCCAGCAGCCAGGTTCCTCGGACAGGGGTTACTGAAGCTTTCTTT. Translation: CASSQVPRTGVTEAFF.

This chain connects TRBV19 to TRBJ2-1; D remains unclear. Trimming removed 4 bases from V and 4 bases from J, with 5 bases in between. This CDR3 region has 12 residues. CDR1 and CDR2 (germline): LNHDA, SQIVND (reference sequence). The CDR3 nucleotides are TGTGCCAGTAGTACCAATTACAATGAGCAGTTCTTC. It specifies CASSTNYNEQFF.

The CDR3 bases are TGTGCCAGCTATAAACCGGGCGGGAGAAGGACCGGGGAGCTGTTTTTT. Translation gives CASYKPGGRRTGELFF. V and J are TRBV28 and TRBJ2-2; 7 bases are a match to TRBD2. Trimming at V came to 8 bases and at J to 5 bases, leaving 14 bases not matched to a gene. Germline V gives CDR1 MDHEN, CDR2 SYDVKM. The CDR3 spans 16 residues.

The rearrangement joins TRBV7-9 to TRBJ1-1, with TRBD1 matching over 7 bases. Germline V gene data show CDR1 as SEHNR and CDR2 as FQNEAQ (reference sequence). V lost 1 base and J lost 6; bases outside the gene matches: 5. The CDR3 covers 14 residues. CDR3 loop: CASSLVGQGAEAFF. As DNA, the CDR3 is TGTGCCAGCAGCTTAGTAGGTCAGGGGGCTGAAGCTTTCTTT.

The chain recombines TRBV7-9 with TRBJ1-1; D gene uncertain. The CDR3 consists of 17 residues. Germline loops: CDR1 SEHNR, CDR2 FQNEAQ (reference sequence). The V end lost 3 bases, the J end lost 0 bases, and 17 bases lay between the germline ends. The CDR3 loop is CASSFLPGVEMNTEAFF. The CDR3 bases are TGTGCCAGCAGCTTTCTTCCCGGGGTGGAGATGAACACTGAAGCTTTCTTT.

The chain recombines TRBV25-1 with TRBJ2-7; D call uncertain. This CDR3 region has 12 residues. V was trimmed by 0 bases and J by 6 bases, leaving 6 bases between them. CDR1 and CDR2 (germline): MGHDK, SYGVNS. CDR3 loop: CASSEYGFEQYF. CDR3 DNA: TGTGCCAGCAGTGAATATGGCTTCGAGCAGTACTTC.

This chain connects TRBV7-4 to TRBJ1-5, with D uncertain. This CDR3 contains 14 residues. Germline lookup yields CDR1 SGHVT and CDR2 SQSDAQ. V lost 5 bases and J 7 bases, leaving 15 bases between the germline ends. The CDR3 sequence is CASSGDGVRQPQHF. CDR3 nucleotide sequence: TGTGCCAGCAGCGGAGACGGGGTAAGGCAGCCCCAGCATTTT.

V and J are TRBV28 and TRBJ2-5, with D possibly matching TRBD2 (5 bases). Germline CDR1 is MDHEN and CDR2 is SYDVKM. Trimming took 5 bases from V and 5 from J, leaving 15 bases between them. This CDR3 region has 14 residues. The CDR3 DNA sequence: TGTGCCAGCAGTAACCGACGGGGTCAGGAGACCCAGTACTTC. Protein product: CASSNRRGQETQYF.

This clone appeared once. V is TRBV19 and J is TRBJ2-5; 11 bases are shared with TRBD1. CDR3 length equals 16 residues. Germline CDR1 LNHDA, CDR2 SQIVND (reference sequence). Unmatched junction bases numbered 9, after V lost 4 bases and J lost 5 bases. CDR3 DNA sequence: TGTGCCAGTAGTACATCGGACAGGGGGCGGGAGGAGACCCAGTACTTC. Translated, it gives CASSTSDRGREETQYF.

The gene calls are TRBV27 and TRBJ1-4; perhaps TRBD1 as D (5 bases). The CDR3 runs to 12 residues. Germline V gene sequence: CDR1 MNHEY, CDR2 SMNVEV (reference sequence). Trimming took off 9 bases at V and 5 bases at J, with 10 bases between the two ends. The CDR3 sequence: CARGLRNEKLFF. CDR3 bases: TGTGCCAGGGGACTCAGGAATGAAAAACTGTTTTTT.

The J gene is TRBJ2-1, the V gene TRBV14, with D perhaps matching TRBD2 (6 bases). This CDR3 region has 15 residues. Germline V gene data show CDR1 as SGHDN and CDR2 as FVKESK. Trimming took 1 base from V and 5 from J, leaving 12 bases between them. The CDR3 nucleotides read TGTGCCAGCAGCCAAGTCGGTACGGGGGACAATGAGCAGTTCTTC. Encoded protein: CASSQVGTGDNEQFF.

This chain uses TRBV7-9 with TRBJ2-1; TRBD1 is a possible D gene (5 bases). The CDR3 has 14 residues. Per germline, CDR1 SEHNR and CDR2 FQNEAQ (reference sequence). Between the trimmed V and J ends, which lost 2 bases and 5 bases, there was a span of 10 bases. CDR3 region: CASSLPGLNNEQFF. The DNA of the CDR3 is TGTGCCAGCAGCTTACCAGGGCTGAACAATGAGCAGTTCTTC.

The chain links TRBV5-1 to TRBJ2-3; 7 bases match TRBD2. The CDR3 runs to 14 residues. CDR1 is SGHRS, CDR2 YFSETQ, per germline. Trimming cost V 3 bases and J 8 bases; bases outside gene matches: 9. The CDR3, as DNA: TGCGCCAGCAGCTCTACTAGCGCTTCAGTTACGCAGTATTTT. Amino acid sequence: CASSSTSASVTQYF.

The rearrangement uses TRBV28 and TRBJ1-1; D is ambiguous. Germline assignment: CDR1 MDHEN and CDR2 SYDVKM. CDR3 length equals 17 residues. V lost 7 bases, J lost 2 bases, and 23 bases lay in between. CDR3 in amino acids: CASTLSRPEGRNTEAFF. For the CDR3, the DNA is TGTGCCAGCACCTTAAGTAGGCCAGAGGGAAGAAACACTGAAGCTTTCTTT.

This clone was seen just once. The chain joins TRBV19 to TRBJ1-2; D is uncertain. V was shortened by 6 bases and J by 0 bases, with 8 bases between the two germline ends. This CDR3 has 13 residues. Germline assignment: CDR1 LNHDA and CDR2 SQIVND (reference sequence). The CDR3 loop is CASSETTNYGYTF. The CDR3 DNA sequence: TGTGCCAGTAGCGAGACAACTAACTATGGCTACACCTTC.